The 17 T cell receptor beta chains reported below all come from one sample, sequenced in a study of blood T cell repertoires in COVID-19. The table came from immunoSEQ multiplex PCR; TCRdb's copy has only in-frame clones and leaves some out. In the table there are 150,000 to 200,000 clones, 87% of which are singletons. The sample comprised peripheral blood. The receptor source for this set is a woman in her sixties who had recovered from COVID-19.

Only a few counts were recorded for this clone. The CDR3 nucleotides read TGTGCCAGCTCAAGGACAGGGAACACTGAAGCTTTCTTT. It is translated as CASSRTGNTEAFF. The rearrangement joins TRBV18 to TRBJ1-1, with 7 nucleotides matching TRBD1. Germline V gene data show CDR1 as KGHSH and CDR2 as LQKENI. Losses at the gene ends were 5 bases for V and 1 base for J; bases not matched to a gene: 1. There are 13 residues in the CDR3.

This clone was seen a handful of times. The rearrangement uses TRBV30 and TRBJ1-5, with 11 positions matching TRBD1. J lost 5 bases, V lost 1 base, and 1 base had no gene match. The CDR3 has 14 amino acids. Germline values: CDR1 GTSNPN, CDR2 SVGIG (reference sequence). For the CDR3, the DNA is TGTGCCTGGAGTGGGGGACAGGGGGATCAGCCCCAGCATTTT. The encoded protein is CAWSGGQGDQPQHF.

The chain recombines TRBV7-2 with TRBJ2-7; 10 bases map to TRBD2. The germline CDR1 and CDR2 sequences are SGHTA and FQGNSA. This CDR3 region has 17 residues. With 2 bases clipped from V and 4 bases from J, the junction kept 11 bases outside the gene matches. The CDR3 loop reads CASSLSSGGPSVYEQYF. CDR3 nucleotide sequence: TGTGCCAGCAGCTTAAGTAGCGGGGGGCCCAGCGTATACGAGCAGTACTTC.

This CDR3 reads CAISEPGQAMNTEAFF. In nucleotides, the CDR3 is TGTGCCATCAGCGAACCGGGACAGGCCATGAACACTGAAGCTTTCTTT. The chain joins TRBV10-3 to TRBJ1-1, with TRBD1 matching 8 bases. The CDR3 length is 16 residues. J was trimmed by 0 bases and V by 6 bases; bases with no gene match: 9. The germline V gene has CDR1 ENHRY and CDR2 SYGVKD.

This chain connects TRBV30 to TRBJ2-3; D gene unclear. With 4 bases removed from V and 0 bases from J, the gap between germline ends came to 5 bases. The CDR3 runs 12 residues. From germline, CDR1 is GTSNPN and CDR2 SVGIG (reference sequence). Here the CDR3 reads CAWTGSTDTQYF. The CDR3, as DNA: TGTGCCTGGACAGGCAGCACAGATACGCAGTATTTT.

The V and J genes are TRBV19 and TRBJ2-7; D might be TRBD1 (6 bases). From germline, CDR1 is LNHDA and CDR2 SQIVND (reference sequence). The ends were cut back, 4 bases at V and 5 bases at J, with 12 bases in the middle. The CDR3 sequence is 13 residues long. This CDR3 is CASSNPQGNEQYF. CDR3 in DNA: TGTGCCAGTAGTAATCCACAGGGAAACGAGCAGTACTTC.

CDR3 sequence: CASSLAEGRSYTF. The CDR3 nucleotides are TGTGCCAGCAGTTTAGCGGAGGGGCGTAGCTACACCTTC. The J gene is TRBJ1-2, the V gene TRBV12-3 or TRBV12-4; weak D call: TRBD1 (5 bases). The CDR3 contains 13 residues. V shed 0 bases and J shed 9 bases, with 11 bases lying between them.

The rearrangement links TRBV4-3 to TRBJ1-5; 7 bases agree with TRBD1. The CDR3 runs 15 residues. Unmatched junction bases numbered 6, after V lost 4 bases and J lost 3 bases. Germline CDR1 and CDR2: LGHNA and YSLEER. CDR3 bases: TGCGCCAGCAGCCGCCCAGGGACAGTCAATCAGCCCCAGCATTTT. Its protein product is CASSRPGTVNQPQHF.

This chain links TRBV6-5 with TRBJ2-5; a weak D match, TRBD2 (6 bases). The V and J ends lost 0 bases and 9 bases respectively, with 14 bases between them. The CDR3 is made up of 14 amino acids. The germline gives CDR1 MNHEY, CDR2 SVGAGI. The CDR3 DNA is TGTGCCAGCAGTTACTCGAGGTCTGGGGAGGCCCAGTACTTC. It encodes CASSYSRSGEAQYF.

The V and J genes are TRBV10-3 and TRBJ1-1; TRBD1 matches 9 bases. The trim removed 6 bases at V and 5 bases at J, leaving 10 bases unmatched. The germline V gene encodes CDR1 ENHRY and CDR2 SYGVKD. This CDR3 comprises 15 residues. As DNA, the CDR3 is TGTGCCATCAGGCAACTTTTACAGGGGGCAACTGAAGCTTTCTTT. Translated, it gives CAIRQLLQGATEAFF.

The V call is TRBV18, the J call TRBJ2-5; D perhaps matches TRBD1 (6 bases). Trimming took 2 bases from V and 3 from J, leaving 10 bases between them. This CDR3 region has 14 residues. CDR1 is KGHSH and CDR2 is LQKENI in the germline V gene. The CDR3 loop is CASSPNTGKETQYF. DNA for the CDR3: TGTGCCAGCTCACCAAACACAGGGAAAGAGACCCAGTACTTC.

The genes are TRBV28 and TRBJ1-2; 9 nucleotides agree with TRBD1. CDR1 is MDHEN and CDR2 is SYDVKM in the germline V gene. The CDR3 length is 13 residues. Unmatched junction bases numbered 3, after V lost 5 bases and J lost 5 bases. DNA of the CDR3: TGTGCCAGCAGTACGGGACAGGGTTATGGCTACACCTTC. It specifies CASSTGQGYGYTF.

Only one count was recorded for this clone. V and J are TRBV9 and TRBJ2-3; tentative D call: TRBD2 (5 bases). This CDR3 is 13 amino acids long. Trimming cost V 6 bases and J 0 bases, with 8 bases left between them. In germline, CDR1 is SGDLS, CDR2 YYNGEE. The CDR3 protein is CASTRTSTDTQYF. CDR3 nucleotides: TGTGCCAGCACCCGGACTAGCACAGATACGCAGTATTTT.

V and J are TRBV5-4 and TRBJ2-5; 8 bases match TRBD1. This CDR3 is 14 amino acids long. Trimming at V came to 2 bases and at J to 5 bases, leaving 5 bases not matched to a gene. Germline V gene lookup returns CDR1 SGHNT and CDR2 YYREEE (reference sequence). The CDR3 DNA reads TGTGCCAGCAGCTTATCAGGGGGCGGGGAGACCCAGTACTTC. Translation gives CASSLSGGGETQYF. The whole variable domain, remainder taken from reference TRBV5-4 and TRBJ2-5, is ETGVTQSPTHLIKTRGQQVTLRCSSQSGHNTVSWYQQALGQGPQFIFQYYREEENGRGNFPPRFSGLQFPNYSSELNVNALELDDSALYLCASSLSGGGETQYFGPGTRLLVL.

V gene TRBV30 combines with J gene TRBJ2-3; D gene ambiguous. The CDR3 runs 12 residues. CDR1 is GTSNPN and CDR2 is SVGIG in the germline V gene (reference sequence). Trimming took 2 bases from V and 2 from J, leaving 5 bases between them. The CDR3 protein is CAWSMATDTQYF. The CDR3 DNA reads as TGTGCCTGGAGTATGGCCACAGATACGCAGTATTTT. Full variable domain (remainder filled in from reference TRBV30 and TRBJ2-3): SQTIHQWPATLVQPVGSPLSLECTVEGTSNPNLYWYRQAAGRGLQLLFYSVGIGQISSEVPQNLSASRPQDRQFILSSKKLLLSDSGFYLCAWSMATDTQYFGPGTRLTVL.

The CDR3 reads CSASSGGHSYEQYF. CDR3 sequence (DNA): TGCAGTGCTAGTAGCGGGGGCCACTCCTACGAGCAGTACTTC. The chain carries TRBV20-1 and TRBJ2-7; 9 bases are a match to TRBD2. The CDR3 has 14 residues. The trim removed 3 bases at V and 0 bases at J, leaving 3 bases unmatched. The germline CDR1 and CDR2 sequences are DFQATT and SNEGSKA (reference sequence).

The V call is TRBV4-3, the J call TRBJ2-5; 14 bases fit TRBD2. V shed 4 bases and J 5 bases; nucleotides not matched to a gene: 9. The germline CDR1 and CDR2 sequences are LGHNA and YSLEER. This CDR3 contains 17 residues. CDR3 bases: TGCGCCAGCAGCCGGGGGACTAGCGGGGGCCCCCAGGAGACCCAGTACTTC. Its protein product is CASSRGTSGGPQETQYF.